These 4 T cell receptor beta chains originate from one sample sequenced in a study of T cells after posttransplantation cyclophosphamide. The method was immunoSEQ multiplex PCR; TCRdb's version includes in-frame clones alone and lacks a portion of them. This sample carries nearly 25,000 clones and no singletons, and about 4.4% goes to the top ten. Material: PBMCs. Source of these receptors: a woman between 45 and 60 years old in good health, CMV-negative, and a related stem cell transplant donor.

This clone appeared many times. The chain is built from TRBV29-1 and TRBJ2-3; TRBD2 might be the D (5 bases). The germline gives CDR1 SQVTM, CDR2 ANQGSEA. The CDR3 consists of 12 residues. V was clipped by 4 bases and J by 7 bases, with 12 bases between them. The CDR3 loop reads CSVVIGLNTQYF. CDR3 bases: TGCAGCGTTGTAATTGGACTTAATACGCAGTATTTT.

This clone came up many times. The CDR3 is CASSSPGTPNTEAFF. Here the CDR3 DNA reads TGTGCCAGCAGTTCGCCCGGGACACCCAACACTGAAGCTTTCTTT. The chain joins TRBV6-5 to TRBJ1-1, with D maybe TRBD1 (6 bases). Germline lookup yields CDR1 MNHEY and CDR2 SVGAGI. CDR3 length: 15 residues. V lost 4 bases to trimming and J lost 2 bases, with 14 bases between them.

This clone was seen repeatedly, ten times or more. The chain links TRBV29-1 to TRBJ1-2, with TRBD1 as a possible D gene (6 bases). Germline CDR1 SQVTM, CDR2 ANQGSEA. Trimming pared 6 bases from V and 7 bases from J, leaving 18 bases between. The CDR3 loop spans 13 amino acids. The DNA for the CDR3 is TGCAGCGTCCTAGTCCAGGGGATCTTTGGCTACACCTTC. Its protein is CSVLVQGIFGYTF.

This clone has a count of ten or more. The chain couples TRBV4-3 to TRBJ2-6; 11 bases align to TRBD1. Germline assignment: CDR1 LGHNA and CDR2 YSLEER. The CDR3 extends over 22 amino acids. Trimming took 2 bases from V and 0 from J; bases not matched to a gene: 15. In DNA, the CDR3 is TGCGCCAGCAGCCAATCCTCATTCTTGGGACAGGGGGAGGACTCTGGGGCCAACGTCCTGACTTTC. Translating it yields CASSQSSFLGQGEDSGANVLTF.